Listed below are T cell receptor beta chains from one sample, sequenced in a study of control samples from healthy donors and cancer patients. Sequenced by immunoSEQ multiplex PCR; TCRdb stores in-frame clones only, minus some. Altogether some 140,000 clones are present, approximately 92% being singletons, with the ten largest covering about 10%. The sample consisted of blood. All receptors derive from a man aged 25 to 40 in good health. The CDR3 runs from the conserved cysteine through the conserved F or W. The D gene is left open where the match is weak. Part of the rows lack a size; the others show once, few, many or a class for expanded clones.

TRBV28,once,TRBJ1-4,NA,CASFGATNEKLFF,TGTGCCAGCTTCGGGGCAACTAATGAAAAACTGTTTTTT
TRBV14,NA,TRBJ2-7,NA,CASSQARWEQYF,TGTGCCAGCAGCCAAGCCCGGTGGGAGCAGTACTTC
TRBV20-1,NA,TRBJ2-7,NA,CSAGGSEQYF,TGCAGTGCTGGGGGTTCCGAGCAGTACTTC
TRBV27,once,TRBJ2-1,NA,CASSLRRLAHNEQFF,TGTGCCAGCAGTTTACGACGCCTAGCTCACAATGAGCAGTTCTTC
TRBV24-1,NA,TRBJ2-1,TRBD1,CATSDSRTGGITEQFF,TGTGCCACCAGTGATTCTAGGACAGGAGGAATTACTGAGCAGTTCTTC
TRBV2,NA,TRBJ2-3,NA,CASGGGRVTDTQYF,TGTGCCTCAGGGGGCGGGAGGGTCACAGATACGCAGTATTTT
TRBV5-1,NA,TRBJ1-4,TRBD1,CASSQDRGNEKLFF,TGCGCCAGCAGCCAGGACAGGGGGAATGAAAAACTGTTTTTT
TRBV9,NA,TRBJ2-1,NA,CASSDSQDTYPNEQFF,TGTGCCAGCAGCGACAGTCAGGACACCTATCCCAATGAGCAGTTCTTC
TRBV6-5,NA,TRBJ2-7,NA,CASSYSPGANYEQYF,TGTGCCAGCAGTTACTCTCCAGGTGCAAACTACGAGCAGTACTTC
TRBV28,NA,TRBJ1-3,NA,CASRTSRYSGNTIYF,TGTGCCAGCAGAACTAGCAGATACTCTGGAAACACCATATATTTT
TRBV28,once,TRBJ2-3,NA,CASSASGRNTDTQYF,TGTGCCAGCAGTGCCAGCGGGCGAAACACAGATACGCAGTATTTT
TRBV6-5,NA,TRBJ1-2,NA,CASRLWEELTMGYTF,TGTGCCAGCAGGTTGTGGGAGGAGCTAACCATGGGCTACACCTTC
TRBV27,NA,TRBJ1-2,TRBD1,CASSLWGQGVYGYTF,TGTGCCAGCAGTTTATGGGGACAGGGAGTCTATGGCTACACCTTC
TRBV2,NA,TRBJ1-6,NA,CASSALGGGFGSPLHF,TGTGCCAGCAGTGCCCTAGGTGGGGGGTTCGGTTCACCCCTCCACTTT
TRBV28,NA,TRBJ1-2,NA,CASRPDPTDGYTF,TGTGCCAGCAGACCAGACCCGACAGATGGCTACACCTTC
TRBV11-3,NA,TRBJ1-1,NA,CASSPNRGIMNTEAFF,TGTGCCAGCAGCCCAAATCGAGGGATTATGAACACTGAAGCTTTCTTT
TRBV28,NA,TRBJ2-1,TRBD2,CASSLLAGTSYNEQFF,TGTGCCAGCAGCCTACTAGCGGGGACCTCCTACAATGAGCAGTTCTTC
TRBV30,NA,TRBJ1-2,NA,CAWSAQSHYGYTF,TGTGCCTGGAGTGCCCAGTCACACTATGGCTACACCTTC
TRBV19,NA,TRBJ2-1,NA,CASSIVARGYNEQFF,TGTGCCAGTAGTATAGTTGCTAGGGGTTACAATGAGCAGTTCTTC
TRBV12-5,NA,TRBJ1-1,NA,CASGKGRRMNTEAFF,TGTGCTAGTGGGAAAGGACGGAGAATGAACACTGAAGCTTTCTTT
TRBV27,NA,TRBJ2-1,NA,CASSLGHQTYNEQFF,TGTGCCAGCAGTCTGGGACACCAGACCTACAATGAGCAGTTCTTC
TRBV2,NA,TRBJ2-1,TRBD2,CASRRLAGSGEQFF,TGTGCCAGCAGAAGACTAGCGGGATCTGGTGAGCAGTTCTTC
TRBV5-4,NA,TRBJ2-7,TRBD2,CASSTKREGGYEQYF,TGTGCCAGCAGCACGAAGCGGGAGGGTGGCTACGAGCAGTACTTC
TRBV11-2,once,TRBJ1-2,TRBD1,CASRETGTYGYTF,TGTGCCAGCAGGGAGACAGGGACCTATGGCTACACCTTC
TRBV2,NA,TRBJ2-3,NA,CASSDPLPTDTQYF,TGTGCCAGCAGTGACCCGCTGCCCACAGATACGCAGTATTTT
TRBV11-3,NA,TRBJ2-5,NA,CASSLRLETQYF,TGTGCCAGCAGCTTAAGACTAGAGACCCAGTACTTC
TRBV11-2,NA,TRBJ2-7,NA,CASSLGLGVYEQYF,TGTGCCAGCAGCTTAGGTCTGGGGGTCTACGAGCAGTACTTC
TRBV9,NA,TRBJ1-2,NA,CASSVRSGANYGYTF,TGTGCCAGCAGCGTAAGGTCAGGGGCAAACTATGGCTACACCTTC
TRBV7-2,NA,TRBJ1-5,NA,CASSFPNQPQHF,TGTGCCAGCAGCTTCCCCAATCAGCCCCAGCATTTT
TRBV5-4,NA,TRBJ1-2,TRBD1,CASRGGDRDNYGYTF,TGTGCCAGCAGAGGGGGGGACAGGGATAACTATGGCTACACCTTC
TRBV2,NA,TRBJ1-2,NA,CASSTRGEGYGYTF,TGTGCCAGCAGTACCCGAGGGGAAGGCTATGGCTACACCTTC
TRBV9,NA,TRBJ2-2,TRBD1,CASSVVQGATGELFF,TGTGCCAGCAGCGTAGTACAGGGGGCCACCGGGGAGCTGTTTTTT
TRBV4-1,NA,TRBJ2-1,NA,CASSPLGKRIDEQFF,TGCGCCAGCAGCCCTTTGGGGAAAAGGATCGATGAGCAGTTCTTC
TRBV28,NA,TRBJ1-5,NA,CAARGGFGNQPQHF,TGTGCCGCCCGAGGGGGGTTTGGCAATCAGCCCCAGCATTTT
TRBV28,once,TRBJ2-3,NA,CASSWPSSTDTQYF,TGTGCCAGCAGTTGGCCGTCAAGCACAGATACGCAGTATTTT
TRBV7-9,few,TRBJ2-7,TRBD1,CASSLTGMGSYEQYF,TGTGCCAGCAGCTTGACAGGGATGGGGTCCTACGAGCAGTACTTC
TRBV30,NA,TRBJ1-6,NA,CAWSPPIEGTYNSPLHF,TGTGCCTGGAGCCCCCCGATTGAGGGAACCTATAATTCACCCCTCCACTTT
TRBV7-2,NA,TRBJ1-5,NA,CASSLVFGSNQPQHF,TGTGCCAGCAGCTTAGTATTTGGTAGCAATCAGCCCCAGCATTTT
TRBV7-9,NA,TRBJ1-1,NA,CASSPRAGPGDMNTEAFF,TGTGCCAGCAGCCCTAGGGCGGGGCCAGGGGATATGAACACTGAAGCTTTCTTT
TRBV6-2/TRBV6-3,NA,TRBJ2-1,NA,CASSYEGPGAAVISNEQFF,TGTGCCAGCAGTTATGAAGGACCCGGGGCCGCGGTTATTTCCAATGAGCAGTTCTTC
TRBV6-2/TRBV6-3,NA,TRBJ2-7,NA,CASSYTAGVHEQYF,TGTGCCAGCAGTTATACCGCAGGGGTCCACGAGCAGTACTTC
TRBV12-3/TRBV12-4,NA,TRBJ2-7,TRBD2,CASRPGTSSQRYF,TGTGCCAGCAGACCCGGGACTAGCTCCCAGAGGTACTTC
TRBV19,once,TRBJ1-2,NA,CASSIGRTNYGYTF,TGTGCCAGTAGTATAGGACGGACGAACTATGGCTACACCTTC
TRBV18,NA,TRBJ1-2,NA,CASSPSSDRNYGYTF,TGTGCCAGCTCACCTAGTTCGGACAGAAACTATGGCTACACCTTC
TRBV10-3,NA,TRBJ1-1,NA,CAISEWASDTEAFF,TGTGCCATCAGTGAGTGGGCGTCGGACACTGAAGCTTTCTTT
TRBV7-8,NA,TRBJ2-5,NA,CASSQTETQYF,TGTGCCAGCAGCCAGACCGAGACCCAGTACTTC
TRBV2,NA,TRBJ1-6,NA,CASSDRLSSYNSPLHF,TGTGCCAGCAGTGACAGGCTAAGCTCCTATAATTCACCCCTCCACTTT
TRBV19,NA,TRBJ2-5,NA,CASSNPTGKQETQYF,TGTGCCAGTAGTAACCCGACAGGAAAACAAGAGACCCAGTACTTC
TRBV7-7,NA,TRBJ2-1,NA,CASSPGLNNEQFF,TGTGCTAGCAGCCCTGGACTGAACAATGAGCAGTTCTTC
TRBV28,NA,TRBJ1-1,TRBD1,CASSLSGTGKMNTEAFF,TGTGCCAGCAGTTTGTCCGGGACAGGGAAAATGAACACTGAAGCTTTCTTT
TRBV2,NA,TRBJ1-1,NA,CASGNSMNTEAFF,TGTGCCAGTGGCAACTCCATGAACACTGAAGCTTTCTTT
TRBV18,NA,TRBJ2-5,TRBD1,CASSPRQGPETQYF,TGTGCCAGCTCACCTAGACAGGGACCAGAGACCCAGTACTTC
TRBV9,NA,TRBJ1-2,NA,CASSAEGLSYGYTF,TGTGCCAGCAGCGCCGAGGGGCTAAGCTATGGCTACACCTTC
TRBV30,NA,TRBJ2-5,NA,CAWSPPGQETQYF,TGTGCCTGGAGTCCCCCGGGACAAGAGACCCAGTACTTC
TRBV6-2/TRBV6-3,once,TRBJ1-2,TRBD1,CASSSPGQGAGYGYTF,TGTGCCAGCAGCTCCCCGGGACAGGGGGCTGGCTATGGCTACACCTTC
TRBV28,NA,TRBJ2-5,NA,CASRPGGGERETQYF,TGTGCCAGCAGACCGGGAGGGGGCGAGAGGGAGACCCAGTACTTC
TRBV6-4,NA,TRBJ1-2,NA,CASSDSGYGYTF,TGTGCCAGCAGTGACTCGGGGTATGGCTACACCTTC